These T cell receptor beta chains were read from a single sample in a study of graft-versus-host responses after intestinal transplantation. TCRdb keeps only in-frame clones here, not all; method: immunoSEQ multiplex PCR. This sample has approximately 16,000 clones, with less than 85% found just once. The sample here was ileum tissue, taken 17 days after transplant. These TCRs come from a human patient who received an intestinal transplant, so some T cells may come from the graft donor. The CDR3 runs from the conserved cysteine through the conserved F or W. Fields, in order: V gene, clone size, D gene, J gene, CDR3 protein, CDR3 DNA. D genes are given only for firm matches. Not every row has a clone size; where given, it reads once, few, many or a size class.

V gene: TRBV7-2; clone size: NA; D gene: NA; J gene: TRBJ2-5; CDR3 protein: CASSPLGGTGETQYF; CDR3 DNA: TGTGCCAGCAGCCCCCTCGGGGGAACGGGAGAGACCCAGTACTTC
V gene: TRBV5-1; clone size: NA; D gene: NA; J gene: TRBJ1-1; CDR3 protein: CASSGGGGRNTEAFF; CDR3 DNA: TGCGCCAGCAGCGGAGGGGGGGGGCGGAACACTGAAGCTTTCTTT
V gene: TRBV27; clone size: NA; D gene: TRBD1; J gene: TRBJ2-1; CDR3 protein: CASSGDRSFGNEQFF; CDR3 DNA: TGTGCCAGCAGTGGGGACAGGAGTTTCGGCAATGAGCAGTTCTTC
V gene: TRBV29-1; clone size: few; D gene: TRBD1; J gene: TRBJ2-1; CDR3 protein: CSADRDSSYNEQFF; CDR3 DNA: TGCAGCGCCGATAGGGACAGCTCCTACAATGAGCAGTTCTTC
V gene: TRBV11-2; clone size: NA; D gene: TRBD2; J gene: TRBJ2-1; CDR3 protein: CASSPRTSGSHNEQFF; CDR3 DNA: TGTGCCAGCAGCCCGAGGACTAGCGGATCACACAATGAGCAGTTCTTC
V gene: TRBV9; clone size: NA; D gene: NA; J gene: TRBJ2-1; CDR3 protein: CASSQVSGDQFF; CDR3 DNA: TGTGCCAGCAGCCAGGTATCGGGAGACCAGTTCTTC
V gene: TRBV6-6; clone size: NA; D gene: NA; J gene: TRBJ2-1; CDR3 protein: CASRQFYNEQFF; CDR3 DNA: TGTGCCAGCAGGCAGTTCTACAATGAGCAGTTCTTC
V gene: TRBV14; clone size: NA; D gene: NA; J gene: TRBJ2-1; CDR3 protein: CASSQASPSASYNEQFF; CDR3 DNA: TGTGCCAGCAGCCAAGCCTCTCCTTCGGCGTCCTACAATGAGCAGTTCTTC
V gene: TRBV2; clone size: NA; D gene: NA; J gene: TRBJ1-5; CDR3 protein: CASSEWQGRNQPQHF; CDR3 DNA: TGTGCCAGCAGTGAATGGCAGGGACGCAATCAGCCCCAGCATTTT
V gene: TRBV27; clone size: NA; D gene: NA; J gene: TRBJ2-7; CDR3 protein: CASSQKWVSYEQYF; CDR3 DNA: TGTGCCAGCAGCCAGAAGTGGGTGTCCTACGAGCAGTACTTC
V gene: TRBV19; clone size: NA; D gene: TRBD1; J gene: TRBJ1-5; CDR3 protein: CASSPGQGGNQPQHF; CDR3 DNA: TGTGCCAGTAGTCCCGGACAGGGAGGCAATCAGCCCCAGCATTTT
V gene: TRBV5-6; clone size: NA; D gene: NA; J gene: TRBJ2-2; CDR3 protein: CASSQTRNTGELFF; CDR3 DNA: TGTGCCAGCAGCCAGACCAGGAACACCGGGGAGCTGTTTTTT
V gene: TRBV11-3; clone size: NA; D gene: NA; J gene: TRBJ2-1; CDR3 protein: CASSLDGPSRYNEQFF; CDR3 DNA: TGTGCCAGCAGCTTAGATGGCCCTAGCCGTTACAATGAGCAGTTCTTC
V gene: TRBV30; clone size: NA; D gene: TRBD1; J gene: TRBJ2-7; CDR3 protein: CAWSVRGQVFSYEQYF; CDR3 DNA: TGTGCCTGGAGTGTAAGGGGACAGGTATTCTCCTACGAGCAGTACTTC
V gene: TRBV28; clone size: NA; D gene: NA; J gene: TRBJ2-4; CDR3 protein: CASGGVSKNIQYF; CDR3 DNA: TGTGCCTCAGGCGGAGTATCCAAAAACATTCAGTACTTC
V gene: TRBV2; clone size: NA; D gene: TRBD1; J gene: TRBJ1-1; CDR3 protein: CASSQTGGEGTEAFF; CDR3 DNA: TGTGCCAGCAGTCAGACAGGGGGGGAAGGCACTGAAGCTTTCTTT
V gene: TRBV6-1; clone size: NA; D gene: TRBD1; J gene: TRBJ2-7; CDR3 protein: CASSEWDRVYEQYF; CDR3 DNA: TGTGCCAGCAGCGAATGGGACAGGGTCTACGAGCAGTACTTC
V gene: TRBV5-3; clone size: few; D gene: NA; J gene: TRBJ2-2; CDR3 protein: CARRGEPGGTGELFF; CDR3 DNA: TGTGCCAGAAGAGGGGAGCCCGGCGGCACCGGGGAGCTGTTTTTT
V gene: TRBV7-9; clone size: NA; D gene: NA; J gene: TRBJ2-7; CDR3 protein: CASSSNRDTPYEQYF; CDR3 DNA: TGTGCCAGCAGCTCCAACCGGGACACCCCCTACGAGCAGTACTTC
V gene: TRBV11-2; clone size: NA; D gene: NA; J gene: TRBJ2-1; CDR3 protein: CASSLVTGSYNEQFF; CDR3 DNA: TGTGCCAGCAGCTTAGTCACAGGTTCCTACAATGAGCAGTTCTTC
V gene: TRBV7-9; clone size: NA; D gene: NA; J gene: TRBJ2-1; CDR3 protein: CASSKSGVGFF; CDR3 DNA: TGTGCCAGCAGCAAATCGGGAGTCGGGTTCTTC
V gene: TRBV29-1; clone size: NA; D gene: NA; J gene: TRBJ2-1; CDR3 protein: CSVVMLISPGEQFF; CDR3 DNA: TGCAGCGTTGTCATGTTGATCTCTCCTGGTGAGCAGTTCTTC
V gene: TRBV10-1; clone size: NA; D gene: NA; J gene: TRBJ2-5; CDR3 protein: CASSTEWEETQYF; CDR3 DNA: TGCGCCAGCAGTACTGAGTGGGAAGAGACCCAGTACTTC
V gene: TRBV5-1; clone size: medium-sized; D gene: NA; J gene: TRBJ2-2; CDR3 protein: CASSFRENTGELFF; CDR3 DNA: TGCGCCAGCAGCTTCAGGGAAAACACCGGGGAGCTGTTTTTT
V gene: TRBV12-5; clone size: NA; D gene: TRBD2; J gene: TRBJ2-1; CDR3 protein: CASGMTSAYNEQFF; CDR3 DNA: TGTGCTAGTGGGATGACTAGCGCCTACAATGAGCAGTTCTTC
V gene: TRBV5-4; clone size: NA; D gene: NA; J gene: TRBJ2-2; CDR3 protein: CAILADNTGELFF; CDR3 DNA: TGTGCCATCTTAGCGGACAACACCGGGGAGCTGTTTTTT
V gene: TRBV27; clone size: few; D gene: TRBD2; J gene: TRBJ2-3; CDR3 protein: CASRRTSGDLRLDTQYF; CDR3 DNA: TGTGCCAGCAGACGGACTAGCGGGGATCTTAGGTTAGATACGCAGTATTTT
V gene: TRBV6-5; clone size: NA; D gene: TRBD2; J gene: TRBJ2-1; CDR3 protein: CASTRLAGGPHEQFF; CDR3 DNA: TGTGCCAGCACTAGACTAGCGGGAGGGCCCCATGAGCAGTTCTTC
V gene: TRBV7-6; clone size: NA; D gene: NA; J gene: TRBJ1-3; CDR3 protein: CASSLSSGAGNTIYF; CDR3 DNA: TGTGCCAGCAGCTTATCATCTGGGGCTGGAAACACCATATATTTT
V gene: TRBV20-1; clone size: NA; D gene: NA; J gene: TRBJ2-7; CDR3 protein: CSARQIYEQYF; CDR3 DNA: TGCAGTGCCCGTCAGATCTACGAGCAGTACTTC
V gene: TRBV9; clone size: NA; D gene: TRBD2; J gene: TRBJ2-3; CDR3 protein: CASSGDSGTRDTQYF; CDR3 DNA: TGTGCCAGCAGCGGGGATAGCGGGACCAGAGATACGCAGTATTTT